This T cell receptor (beta chain) was observed in a study of OX40 agonist ivuxolimab in advanced cancers. Overall study findings and caveats: There were, on average, more expanded clones in CD8+ T cells than in CD4+.

No patient had autoimmune disease or received systemic immunosuppression. Trimming removed 7 bases from V and 5 bases from J; junction bases left unmatched: 2. Per the germline V gene, CDR1 is SQVTM and CDR2 is ANQGSEA. This CDR3 region has 12 residues. TCRdb keeps only in-frame clones here, not all; method: immunoSEQ multiplex PCR. The sample lists some 71,000 clones, about nine tenths seen once, with over 2.5% in the top ten. On this clone itself: Its antigen is not identified. The same CDR3 can be traced to other DNA sequences in this sample.

The sequenced sample was CD4+ or CD8+ T cells sorted from blood, obtained in a trial of the OX40 agonist ivuxolimab. The chain links TRBV29-1 to TRBJ1-5; 10 nucleotides line up with TRBD1. The clonotype was recovered from an adult with an advanced solid tumor such as melanoma, head and neck, liver or kidney cancer. The CDR3 DNA sequence: TGCAGCGCTGGACAGGGGGATCAGCCCCAGCATTTT. This gives the protein CSAGQGDQPQHF.